The present TCR beta chain was sequenced within a study of post-analysis software for immune sequencing data. Findings and limits, study-wide: With F measure, samples from one preparation batch clustered together strongly. When patients were compared with controls, roughly five TRBV segments were more frequent, TRBV5-6, TRBV5-1 and TRBV20-1 among them. Comparison with controls showed significantly lower normalized Chao1 diversity in multiple sclerosis patients.

To note about this clonotype: Its antigen is not known.

The CDR3 sequence is 11 residues long. Germline CDR1 and CDR2: SGHAT and FQNNGV. The V gene lost 5 bases and the J gene lost 6 bases, with 5 bases spanning the gap. cDNA libraries for TCR beta contained unique molecular identifiers. TCRdb re-derived calls from the PCR reads in MiXCR, one entry per CDR3 protein. Among approximately 690,000 distinct CDR3 sequences listed, about 60% were seen once. Material for sequencing was blood. The receptor comes from a girl aged 2 to 9 with multiple sclerosis. This rearrangement joins TRBV11-2 to TRBJ2-4; no reliable D call. The CDR3 bases are TGTGCCAGCAGCGCTGGAAACATTCAGTACTTC. As protein: CASSAGNIQYF.